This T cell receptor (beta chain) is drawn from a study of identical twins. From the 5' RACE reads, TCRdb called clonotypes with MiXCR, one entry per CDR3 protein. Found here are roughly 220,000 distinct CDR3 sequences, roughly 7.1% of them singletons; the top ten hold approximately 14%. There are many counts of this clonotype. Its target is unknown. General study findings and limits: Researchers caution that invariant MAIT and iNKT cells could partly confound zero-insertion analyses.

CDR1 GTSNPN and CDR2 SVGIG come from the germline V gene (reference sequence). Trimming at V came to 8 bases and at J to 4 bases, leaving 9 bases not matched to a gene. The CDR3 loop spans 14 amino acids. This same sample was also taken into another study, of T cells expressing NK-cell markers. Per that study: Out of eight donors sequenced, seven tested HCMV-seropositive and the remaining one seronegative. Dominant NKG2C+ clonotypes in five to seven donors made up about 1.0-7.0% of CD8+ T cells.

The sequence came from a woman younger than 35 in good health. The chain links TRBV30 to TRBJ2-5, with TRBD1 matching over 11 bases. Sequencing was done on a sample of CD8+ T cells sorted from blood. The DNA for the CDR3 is TGTGCCGCCCTCCGGACAGGGGGCGGAGAGACCCAGTACTTC. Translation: CAALRTGGGETQYF.